The clone carrying this T cell receptor (beta chain) showed up just a few times. The sample belongs to a study of blood T cell repertoires in COVID-19. At the level of the study: T cells, B-cell-depleted T cells, or PBMCs supplied cDNA or gDNA.

Data came from immunoSEQ multiplex PCR; TCRdb stores just in-frame clones and leaves some out. The sample lists fewer than 350,000 clones; 89% were seen once. There are 14 residues in the CDR3. The V and J ends lost 6 bases and 2 bases, in that order; junction bases with no gene match: 2. Germline V CDR1 and CDR2: ENHRY, SYGVKD. The TCR sequence derives from a woman between 40 and 50 years old who had recovered from COVID-19. The sequencing sample was made of PBMCs or T cells enriched from blood (not recorded which). This chain links TRBV10-3 with TRBJ2-7, with TRBD2 matching over 12 bases. This CDR3 reads CAIRRLAGAYEQYF. The CDR3 DNA sequence: TGTGCCATCAGACGACTAGCGGGAGCCTACGAGCAGTACTTC.